This is a list of T cell receptor beta chains from one sample in a study of T cells after yellow fever vaccination. TCRdb used MiXCR to reprocess the 5' RACE reads, holding one entry per CDR3 protein. Of some 560,000 distinct CDR3 sequences listed, roughly a fifth are singletons. Sequenced here: PBMCs, sampled 15 days after the yellow fever booster vaccination. The source is a man aged 25-45 years who received the YFV17D yellow fever vaccine. The CDR3 runs from the conserved cysteine through the conserved F or W. Each record gives: V gene, J gene, CDR3 protein.

>TRBV5-1|TRBJ2-1
CASSESGRGYNEQFF
>TRBV6-1|TRBJ1-5
CASSRTVTSNQPQHF
>TRBV7-8|TRBJ1-1
CASSRTGATEAFF
>TRBV5-1|TRBJ2-1
CASSSTLSAGANNEQFF
>TRBV5-1|TRBJ1-1
CASSLQRGYTEAFF
>TRBV10-3|TRBJ2-2
CAIGGTGELFF
>TRBV29-1|TRBJ2-5
CSVVGLAGMETQYF
>TRBV7-2|TRBJ2-6
CASTPNSGANVLTF
>TRBV5-6|TRBJ2-1
CASDSGSSYNEQFF
>TRBV4-1|TRBJ2-3
CASTRGQGTSTDTQYF
>TRBV7-9|TRBJ2-5
CASSLASGAETQYF
>TRBV20-1|TRBJ2-1
CSARATSPSFWEQFF
>TRBV20-1|TRBJ2-1
CSAREASATQFF
>TRBV29-1|TRBJ2-5
CSADSGGRETQYF